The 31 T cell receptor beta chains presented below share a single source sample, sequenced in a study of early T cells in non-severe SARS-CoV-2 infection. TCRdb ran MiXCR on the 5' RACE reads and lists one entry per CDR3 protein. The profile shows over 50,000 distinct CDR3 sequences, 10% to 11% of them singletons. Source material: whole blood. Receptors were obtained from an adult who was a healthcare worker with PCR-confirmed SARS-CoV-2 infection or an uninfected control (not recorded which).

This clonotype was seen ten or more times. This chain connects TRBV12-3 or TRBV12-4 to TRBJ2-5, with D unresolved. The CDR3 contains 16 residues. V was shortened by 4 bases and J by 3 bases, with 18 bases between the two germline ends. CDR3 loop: CASSSYGSVGEETQYF. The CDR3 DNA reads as TGTGCCAGCAGTTCCTACGGCTCAGTGGGCGAAGAGACCCAGTACTTC.

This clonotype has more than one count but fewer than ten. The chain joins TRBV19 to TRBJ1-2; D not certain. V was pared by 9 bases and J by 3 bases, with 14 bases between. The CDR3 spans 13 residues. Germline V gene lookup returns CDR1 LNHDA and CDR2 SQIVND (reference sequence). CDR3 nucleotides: TGTGCCAGCCTCAAGGACGTGGACTATGGCTACACCTTC. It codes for CASLKDVDYGYTF.

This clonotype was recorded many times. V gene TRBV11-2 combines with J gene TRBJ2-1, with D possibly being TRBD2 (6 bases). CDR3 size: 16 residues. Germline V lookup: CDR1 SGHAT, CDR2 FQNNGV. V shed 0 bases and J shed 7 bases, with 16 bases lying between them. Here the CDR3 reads CASSLDLGLTGNEQFF. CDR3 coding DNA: TGTGCCAGCAGCTTAGATTTGGGACTTACGGGGAATGAGCAGTTCTTC. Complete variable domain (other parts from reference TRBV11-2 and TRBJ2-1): EAGVAQSPRYKIIEKRQSVAFWCNPISGHATLYWYQQILGQGPKLLIQFQNNGVVDDSQLPKDRFSAERLKGVDSTLKIQPAKLEDSAVYLCASSLDLGLTGNEQFFGPGTRLTVL.

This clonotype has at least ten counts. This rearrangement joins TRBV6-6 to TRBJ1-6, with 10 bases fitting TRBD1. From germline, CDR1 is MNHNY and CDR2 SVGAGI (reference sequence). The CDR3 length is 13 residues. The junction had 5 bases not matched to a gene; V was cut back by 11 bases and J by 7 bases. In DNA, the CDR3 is TGTGCCGGGGCGGACAGGGGGAATTCACCCCTCCACTTT. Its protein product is CAGADRGNSPLHF.

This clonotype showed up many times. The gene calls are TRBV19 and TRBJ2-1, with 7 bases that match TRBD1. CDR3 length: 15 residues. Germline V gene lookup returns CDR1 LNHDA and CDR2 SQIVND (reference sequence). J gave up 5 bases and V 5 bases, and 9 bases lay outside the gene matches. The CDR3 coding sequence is TGTGCCAGTAGTCCCCGGACAGGTATTAACAATGAGCAGTTCTTC. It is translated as CASSPRTGINNEQFF. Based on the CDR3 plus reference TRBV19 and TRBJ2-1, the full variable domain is DGGITQSPKYLFRKEGQNVTLSCEQNLNHDAMYWYRQDPGQGLRLIYYSQIVNDFQKGDIAEGYSVSREKKESFPLTVTSAQKNPTAFYLCASSPRTGINNEQFFGPGTRLTVL.

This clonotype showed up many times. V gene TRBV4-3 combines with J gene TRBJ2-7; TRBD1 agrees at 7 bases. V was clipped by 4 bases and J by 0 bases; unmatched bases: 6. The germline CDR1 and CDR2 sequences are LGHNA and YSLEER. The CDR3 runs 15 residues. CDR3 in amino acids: CASSPSQGSSYEQYF. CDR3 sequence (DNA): TGCGCCAGCAGCCCTTCACAGGGGTCCTCCTACGAGCAGTACTTC.

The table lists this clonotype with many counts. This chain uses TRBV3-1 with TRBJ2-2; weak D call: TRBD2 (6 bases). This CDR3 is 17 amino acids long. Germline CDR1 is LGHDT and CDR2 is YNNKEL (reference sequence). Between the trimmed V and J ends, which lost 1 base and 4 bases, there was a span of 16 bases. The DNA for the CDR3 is TGTGCCAGCAGCCAAGGGTTCGGGACTGTTGGCACCGGGGAGCTGTTTTTT. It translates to CASSQGFGTVGTGELFF. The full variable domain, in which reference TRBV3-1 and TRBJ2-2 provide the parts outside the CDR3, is DTAVSQTPKYLVTQMGNDKSIKCEQNLGHDTMYWYKQDSKKFLKIMFSYNNKELIINETVPNRFSPKSPDKAHLNLHINSLELGDSAVYFCASSQGFGTVGTGELFFGEGSRLTVL.

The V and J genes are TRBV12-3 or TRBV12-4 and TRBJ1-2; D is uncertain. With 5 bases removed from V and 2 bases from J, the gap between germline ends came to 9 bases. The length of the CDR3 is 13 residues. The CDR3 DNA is TGTGCCAGCAGTCTCCTCCGAAACTATGGCTACACCTTC. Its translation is CASSLLRNYGYTF.

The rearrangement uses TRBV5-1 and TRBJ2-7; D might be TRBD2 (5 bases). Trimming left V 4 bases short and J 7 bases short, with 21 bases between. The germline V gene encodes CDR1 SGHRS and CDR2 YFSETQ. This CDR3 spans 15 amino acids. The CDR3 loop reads CASSPRSAVGSEQYF. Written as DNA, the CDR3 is TGCGCCAGCAGCCCCAGATCGGCGGTTGGGAGTGAGCAGTACTTC.

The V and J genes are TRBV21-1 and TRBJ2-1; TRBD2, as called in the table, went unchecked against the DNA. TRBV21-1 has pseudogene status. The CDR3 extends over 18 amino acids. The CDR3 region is CASSKMGLAGGLKDEQFF. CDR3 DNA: TGTGCCAGCAGCAAAATGGGACTAGCGGGGGGGCTTAAAGATGAGCAGTTCTTC.

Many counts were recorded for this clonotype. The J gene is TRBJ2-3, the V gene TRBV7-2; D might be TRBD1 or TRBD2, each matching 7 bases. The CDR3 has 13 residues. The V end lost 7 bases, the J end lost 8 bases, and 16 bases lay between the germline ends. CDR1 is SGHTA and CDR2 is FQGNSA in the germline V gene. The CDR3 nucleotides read TGTGCCAGCACTATGGGAGGGGGCGGTACGCAGTATTTT. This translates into CASTMGGGGTQYF.

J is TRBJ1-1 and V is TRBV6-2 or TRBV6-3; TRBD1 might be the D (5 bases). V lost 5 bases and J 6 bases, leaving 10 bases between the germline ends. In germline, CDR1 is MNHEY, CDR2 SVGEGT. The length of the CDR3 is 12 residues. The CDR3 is CASSPRQPEAFF. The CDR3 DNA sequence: TGTGCCAGCAGTCCCAGACAGCCTGAAGCTTTCTTT.

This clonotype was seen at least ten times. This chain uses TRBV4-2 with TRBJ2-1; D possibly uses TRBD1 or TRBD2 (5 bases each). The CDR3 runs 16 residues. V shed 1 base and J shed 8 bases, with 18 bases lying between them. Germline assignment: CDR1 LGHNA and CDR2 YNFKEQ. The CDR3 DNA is TGTGCCAGCAGCCAAGGATCTGGCAGGGACCCAGATGAGCAGTTCTTC. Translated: CASSQGSGRDPDEQFF.

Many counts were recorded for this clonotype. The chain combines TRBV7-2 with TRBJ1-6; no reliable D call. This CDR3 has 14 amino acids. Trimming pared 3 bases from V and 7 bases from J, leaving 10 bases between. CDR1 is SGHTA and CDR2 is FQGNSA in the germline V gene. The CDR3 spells CASSLDLGNSPLHF. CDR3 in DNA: TGTGCCAGCAGCTTGGATTTGGGGAATTCACCCCTCCACTTT.

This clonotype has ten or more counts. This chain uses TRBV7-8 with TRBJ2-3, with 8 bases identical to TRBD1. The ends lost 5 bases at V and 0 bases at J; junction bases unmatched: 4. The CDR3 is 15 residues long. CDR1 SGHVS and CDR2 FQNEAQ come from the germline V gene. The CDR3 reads CASSAYRGSTDTQYF. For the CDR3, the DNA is TGTGCCAGCAGCGCGTACAGGGGGAGCACAGATACGCAGTATTTT.

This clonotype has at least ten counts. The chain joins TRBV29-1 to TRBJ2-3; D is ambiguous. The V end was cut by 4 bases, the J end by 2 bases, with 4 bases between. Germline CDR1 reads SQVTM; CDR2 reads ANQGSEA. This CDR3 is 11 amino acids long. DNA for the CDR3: TGCAGCGTTGGGGCCACAGATACGCAGTATTTT. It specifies CSVGATDTQYF.

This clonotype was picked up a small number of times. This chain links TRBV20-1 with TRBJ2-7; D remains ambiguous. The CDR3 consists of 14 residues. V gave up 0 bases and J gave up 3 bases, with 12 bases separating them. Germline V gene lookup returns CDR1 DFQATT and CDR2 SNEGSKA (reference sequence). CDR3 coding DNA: TGCAGTGCTAGAGATGTCTCCAGGAACTACGAGCAGTACTTC. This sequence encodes CSARDVSRNYEQYF.

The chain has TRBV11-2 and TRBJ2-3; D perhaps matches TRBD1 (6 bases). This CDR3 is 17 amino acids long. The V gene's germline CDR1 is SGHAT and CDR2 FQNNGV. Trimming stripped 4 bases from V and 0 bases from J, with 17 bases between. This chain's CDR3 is CASSSSGTIASTDTQYF. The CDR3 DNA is TGTGCCAGCAGCTCCTCCGGGACAATCGCTAGCACAGATACGCAGTATTTT.

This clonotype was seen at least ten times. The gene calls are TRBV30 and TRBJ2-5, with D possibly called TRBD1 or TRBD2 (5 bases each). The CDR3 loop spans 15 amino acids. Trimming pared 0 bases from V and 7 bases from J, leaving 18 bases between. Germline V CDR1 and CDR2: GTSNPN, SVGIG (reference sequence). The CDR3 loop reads CAWSVRRGPGGTQYF. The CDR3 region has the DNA TGTGCCTGGAGTGTACGTAGGGGACCTGGAGGGACCCAGTACTTC.

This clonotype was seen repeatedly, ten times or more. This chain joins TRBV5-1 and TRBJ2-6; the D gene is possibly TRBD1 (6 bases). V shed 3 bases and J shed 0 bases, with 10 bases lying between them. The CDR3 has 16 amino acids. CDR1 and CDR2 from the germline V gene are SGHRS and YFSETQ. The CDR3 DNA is TGCGCCAGCAGCTCCACAGGGTTCTCTGGGGCCAACGTCCTGACTTTC. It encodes CASSSTGFSGANVLTF.

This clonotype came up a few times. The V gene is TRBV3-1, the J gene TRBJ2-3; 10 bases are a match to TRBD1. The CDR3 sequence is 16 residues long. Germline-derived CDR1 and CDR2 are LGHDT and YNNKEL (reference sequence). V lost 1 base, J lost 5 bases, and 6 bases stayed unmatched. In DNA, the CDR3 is TGTGCCAGCAGCCAAGGAGACAGGGGGCCCGAAGATACGCAGTATTTT. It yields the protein CASSQGDRGPEDTQYF.

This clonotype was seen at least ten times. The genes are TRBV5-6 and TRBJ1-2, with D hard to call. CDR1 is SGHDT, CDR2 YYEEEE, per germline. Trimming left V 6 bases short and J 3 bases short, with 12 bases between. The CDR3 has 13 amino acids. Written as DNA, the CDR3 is TGTGCCAGCATCCTGCGTGGGGACTATGGCTACACCTTC. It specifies CASILRGDYGYTF.

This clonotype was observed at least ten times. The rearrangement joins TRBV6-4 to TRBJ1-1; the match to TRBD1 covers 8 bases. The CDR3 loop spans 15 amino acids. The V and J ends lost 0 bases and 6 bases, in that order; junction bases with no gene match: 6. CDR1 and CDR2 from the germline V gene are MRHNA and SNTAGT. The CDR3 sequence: CASSDSSQGAAEAFF. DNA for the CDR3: TGTGCCAGCAGTGACTCGAGTCAGGGGGCGGCTGAAGCTTTCTTT.

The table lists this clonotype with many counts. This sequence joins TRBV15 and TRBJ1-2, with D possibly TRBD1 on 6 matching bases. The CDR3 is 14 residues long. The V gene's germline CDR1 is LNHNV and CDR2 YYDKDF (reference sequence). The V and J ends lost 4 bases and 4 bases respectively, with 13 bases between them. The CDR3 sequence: CATSTGRGGYGYTF. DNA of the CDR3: TGTGCCACCAGCACCGGCAGGGGCGGCTATGGCTACACCTTC.

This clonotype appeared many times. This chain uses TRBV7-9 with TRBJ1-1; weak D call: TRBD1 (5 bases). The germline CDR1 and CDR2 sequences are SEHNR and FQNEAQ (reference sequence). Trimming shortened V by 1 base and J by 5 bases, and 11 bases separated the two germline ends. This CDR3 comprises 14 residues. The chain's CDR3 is CASSLVGGGTEAFF. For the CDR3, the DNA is TGTGCCAGCAGCTTAGTCGGGGGAGGTACTGAAGCTTTCTTT. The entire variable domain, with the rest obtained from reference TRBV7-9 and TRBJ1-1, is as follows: DTGVSQNPRHKITKRGQNVTFRCDPISEHNRLYWYRQTLGQGPEFLTYFQNEAQLEKSRLLSDRFSAERPKGSFSTLEIQRTEQGDSAMYLCASSLVGGGTEAFFGQGTRLTVV.

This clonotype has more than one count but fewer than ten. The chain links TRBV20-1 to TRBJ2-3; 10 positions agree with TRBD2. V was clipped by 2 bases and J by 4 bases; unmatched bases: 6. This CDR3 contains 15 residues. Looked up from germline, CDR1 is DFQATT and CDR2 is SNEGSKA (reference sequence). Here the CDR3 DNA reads TGCAGTGCTAGACGGCTAGCGGGGGCATCAGATACGCAGTATTTT. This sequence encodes CSARRLAGASDTQYF.

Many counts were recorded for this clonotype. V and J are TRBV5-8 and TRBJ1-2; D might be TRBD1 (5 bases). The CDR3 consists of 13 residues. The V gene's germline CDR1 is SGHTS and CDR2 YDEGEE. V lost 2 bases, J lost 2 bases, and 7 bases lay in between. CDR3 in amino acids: CASSFSGNYGYTF. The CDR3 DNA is TGTGCCAGCAGCTTCTCAGGGAACTATGGCTACACCTTC.

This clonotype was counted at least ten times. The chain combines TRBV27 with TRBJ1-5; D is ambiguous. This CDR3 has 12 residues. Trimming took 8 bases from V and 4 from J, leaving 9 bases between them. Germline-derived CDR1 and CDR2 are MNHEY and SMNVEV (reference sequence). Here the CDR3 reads CASGGGNQPQHF. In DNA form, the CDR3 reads TGTGCCAGCGGTGGAGGTAATCAGCCCCAGCATTTT.

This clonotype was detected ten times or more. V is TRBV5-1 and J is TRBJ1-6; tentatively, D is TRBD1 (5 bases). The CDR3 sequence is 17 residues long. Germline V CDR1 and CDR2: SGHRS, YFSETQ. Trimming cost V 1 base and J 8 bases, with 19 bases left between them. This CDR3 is CASSLSPDRTWDSPLHF. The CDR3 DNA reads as TGCGCCAGCAGCTTGTCACCCGATAGGACATGGGATTCACCCCTCCACTTT.

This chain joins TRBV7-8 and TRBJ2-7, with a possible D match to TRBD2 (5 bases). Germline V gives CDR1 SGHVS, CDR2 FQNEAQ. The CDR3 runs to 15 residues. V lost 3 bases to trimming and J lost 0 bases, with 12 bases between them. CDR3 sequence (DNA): TGTGCCAGCAGCTTCCGGGAAGGAAGCTCCTACGAGCAGTACTTC. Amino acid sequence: CASSFREGSSYEQYF.

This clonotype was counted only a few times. Here the CDR3 reads CASSWNPGLASGEQFF. The CDR3 DNA is TGTGCCAGCAGCTGGAACCCGGGACTAGCATCCGGAGAGCAGTTCTTC. The chain carries TRBV5-6 and TRBJ2-1; 9 positions match TRBD2. The J segment lost 10 bases and the V segment lost 3 bases, leaving 14 bases of the junction unmatched. Germline-derived CDR1 and CDR2 are SGHDT and YYEEEE. There are 16 residues in the CDR3. Drawing the rest from reference TRBV5-6 and TRBJ2-1, the complete variable domain is DAGVTQSPTHLIKTRGQQVTLRCSPKSGHDTVSWYQQALGQGPQFIFQYYEEEERQRGNFPDRFSGHQFPNYSSELNVNALLLGDSALYLCASSWNPGLASGEQFFGPGTRLTVL.